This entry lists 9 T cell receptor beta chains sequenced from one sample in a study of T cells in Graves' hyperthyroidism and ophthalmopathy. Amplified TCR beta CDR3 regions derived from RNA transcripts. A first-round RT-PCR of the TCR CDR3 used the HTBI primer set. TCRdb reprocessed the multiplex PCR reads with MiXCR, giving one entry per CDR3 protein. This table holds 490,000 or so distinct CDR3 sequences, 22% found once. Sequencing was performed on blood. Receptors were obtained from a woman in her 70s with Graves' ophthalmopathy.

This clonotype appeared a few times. The CDR3 coding sequence is TGTGCCACCAGTGAATGGGGACAGGGCAATGAGCAGTTCTTC. Translating gives CATSEWGQGNEQFF. V usage is TRBV24-1 and J usage is TRBJ2-1; 9 positions agree with TRBD1. The CDR3 has 14 amino acids. Germline V CDR1 and CDR2: KGHDR, SFDVKD. Losses at the gene ends were 4 bases for V and 6 bases for J; bases not matched to a gene: 3.

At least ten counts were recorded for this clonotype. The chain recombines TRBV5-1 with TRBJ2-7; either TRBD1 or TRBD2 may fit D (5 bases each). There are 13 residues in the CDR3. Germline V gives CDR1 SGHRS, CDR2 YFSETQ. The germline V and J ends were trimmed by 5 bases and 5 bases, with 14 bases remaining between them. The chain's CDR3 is CASRDNTGNEQYF. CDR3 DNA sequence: TGCGCCAGCAGGGACAACACCGGGAACGAGCAGTACTTC.

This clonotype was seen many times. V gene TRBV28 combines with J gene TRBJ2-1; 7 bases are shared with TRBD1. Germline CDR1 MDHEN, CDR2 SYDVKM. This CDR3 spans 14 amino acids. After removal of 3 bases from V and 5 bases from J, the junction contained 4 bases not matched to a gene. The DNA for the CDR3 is TGTGCCAGCAGTTTCAGACAGGGCGACAATGAGCAGTTCTTC. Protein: CASSFRQGDNEQFF.

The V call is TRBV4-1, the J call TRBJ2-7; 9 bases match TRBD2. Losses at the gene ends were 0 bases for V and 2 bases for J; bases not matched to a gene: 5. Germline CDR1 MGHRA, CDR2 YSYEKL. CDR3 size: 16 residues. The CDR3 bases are TGCGCCAGCAGCCAAGATCAGACTAGCGGAACCTACGAGCAGTACTTC. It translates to CASSQDQTSGTYEQYF.

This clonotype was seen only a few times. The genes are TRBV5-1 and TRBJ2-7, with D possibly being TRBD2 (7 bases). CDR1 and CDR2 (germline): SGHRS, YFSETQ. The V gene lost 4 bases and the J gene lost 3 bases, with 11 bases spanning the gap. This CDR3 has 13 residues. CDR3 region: CASSRGDYYEQYF. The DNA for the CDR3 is TGCGCCAGCAGCAGGGGGGACTACTACGAGCAGTACTTC.

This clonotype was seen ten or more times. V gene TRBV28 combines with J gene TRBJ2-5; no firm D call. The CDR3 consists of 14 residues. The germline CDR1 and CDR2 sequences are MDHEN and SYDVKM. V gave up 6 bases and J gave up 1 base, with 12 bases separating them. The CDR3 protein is CASSGYLRQETQYF. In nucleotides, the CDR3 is TGTGCCAGCAGCGGATACCTTCGCCAAGAGACCCAGTACTTC.

DNA for the CDR3: TGCGCCAGCAGCTCCACAGGGTTCTTTGGCTACACCTTC. This gives the protein CASSSTGFFGYTF. The gene calls are TRBV5-1 and TRBJ1-2; possibly TRBD1 for D (6 bases). V gave up 3 bases and J gave up 7 bases, with 13 bases separating them. This CDR3 comprises 13 residues. CDR1 and CDR2 (germline): SGHRS, YFSETQ.

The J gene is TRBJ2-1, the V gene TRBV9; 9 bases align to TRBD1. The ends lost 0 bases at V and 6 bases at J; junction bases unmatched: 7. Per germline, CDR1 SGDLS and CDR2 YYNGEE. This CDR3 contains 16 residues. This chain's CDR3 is CASSVGPRTGVNEQFF. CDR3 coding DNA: TGTGCCAGCAGCGTAGGGCCCCGGACAGGGGTCAATGAGCAGTTCTTC. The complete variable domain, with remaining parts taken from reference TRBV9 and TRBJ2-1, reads DSGVTQTPKHLITATGQRVTLRCSPRSGDLSVYWYQQSLDQGLQFLIQYYNGEERAKGNILERFSAQQFPDLHSELNLSSLELGDSALYFCASSVGPRTGVNEQFFGPGTRLTVL.

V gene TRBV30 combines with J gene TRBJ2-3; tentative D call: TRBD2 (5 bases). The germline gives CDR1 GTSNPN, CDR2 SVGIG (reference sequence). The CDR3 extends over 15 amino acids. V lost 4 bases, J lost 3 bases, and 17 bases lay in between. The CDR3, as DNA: TGTGCCTGGAATATCCCAAGCGGACTTACAGATACGCAGTATTTT. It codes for CAWNIPSGLTDTQYF.